The rows below give T cell receptor beta chains drawn from one sample of a study of blood T cell repertoires in COVID-19. Repertoires were generated with immunoSEQ multiplex PCR, while TCRdb's copy carries only in-frame clones and drops some. The sample lists more than 95,000 clones, roughly 74% occurring once. The material sequenced was peripheral blood. These receptors were collected from a man in his sixties with acute or convalescent COVID-19. Each CDR3 is given with its conserved first and last residue. D genes are given only for firm matches. Clone size is stated in some rows and not others, as once, few, many or a class when expanded.

V: TRBV2; D: -; J: TRBJ1-4; size: -; CDR3: CATSRGASEKLFF; DNA: TGTGCCACATCCCGTGGGGCGTCTGAAAAACTGTTTTTT
V: TRBV2; D: TRBD1; J: TRBJ1-4; size: -; CDR3: CASRGQGALEKLFF; DNA: TGTGCCAGCAGAGGACAGGGAGCGCTGGAAAAACTGTTTTTT
V: TRBV30; D: TRBD1; J: TRBJ1-6; size: -; CDR3: CACTGTATSPLHF; DNA: TGTGCCTGCACCGGGACAGCAACTTCACCCCTCCACTTT
V: TRBV6-5; D: TRBD1; J: TRBJ2-6; size: medium-sized; CDR3: CASTDREFGANVLTF; DNA: TGTGCCAGCACCGACAGGGAATTTGGGGCCAACGTCCTGACTTTC
V: TRBV6-6; D: -; J: TRBJ1-6; size: -; CDR3: CASSPQTGSSYNSPLHF; DNA: TGTGCCAGCAGTCCACAGACCGGCAGCTCCTATAATTCACCCCTCCACTTT
V: TRBV11-2; D: -; J: TRBJ2-3; size: -; CDR3: CASSFLGDSTDTQYF; DNA: TGTGCCAGCAGCTTTCTCGGAGATAGCACAGATACGCAGTATTTT
V: TRBV2; D: -; J: TRBJ1-5; size: few; CDR3: CASLPSHGVQPQHF; DNA: TGTGCCAGCCTCCCCAGCCACGGGGTTCAGCCCCAGCATTTT
V: TRBV6-5; D: -; J: TRBJ2-2; size: once; CDR3: CATCRGSNTGELFF; DNA: TGTGCCACTTGCCGGGGTTCGAACACCGGGGAGCTGTTTTTT
V: TRBV11-1; D: TRBD1; J: TRBJ1-4; size: few; CDR3: CASSWGQSRSEKLFF; DNA: TGTGCCAGCAGCTGGGGACAGAGCCGGAGTGAAAAACTGTTTTTT
V: TRBV5-1; D: TRBD2; J: TRBJ2-3; size: -; CDR3: CASSLESSGSDTQYF; DNA: TGCGCCAGCAGCTTGGAGTCTAGCGGATCGGATACGCAGTATTTT
V: TRBV7-3; D: -; J: TRBJ2-6; size: once; CDR3: CASSSPGQSSGANVLTF; DNA: TGTGCCAGCAGCTCTCCGGGACAATCGTCCGGGGCCAACGTCCTGACTTTC
V: TRBV11-3; D: TRBD1; J: TRBJ2-7; size: -; CDR3: CASSLLGTGQNEQYF; DNA: TGTGCCAGCAGCTTATTAGGGACAGGGCAGAACGAGCAGTACTTC
V: TRBV19; D: -; J: TRBJ1-1; size: -; CDR3: CASSSQMNTEAFF; DNA: TGTGCCAGTAGTTCACAGATGAACACTGAAGCTTTCTTT
V: TRBV30; D: -; J: TRBJ1-2; size: -; CDR3: CAWSVDPGNHGYTF; DNA: TGTGCCTGGAGTGTTGACCCGGGGAACCATGGCTACACCTTC
V: TRBV29-1; D: -; J: TRBJ2-1; size: -; CDR3: CSVESSGFYNEQFF; DNA: TGCAGCGTTGAGAGTAGCGGATTCTACAATGAGCAGTTCTTC
V: TRBV5-6; D: TRBD1; J: TRBJ1-2; size: -; CDR3: CASSSDRVNYGYTF; DNA: TGTGCCAGCAGCTCGGACAGGGTCAATTATGGCTACACCTTC
V: TRBV6-6; D: TRBD1; J: TRBJ1-1; size: -; CDR3: CASSYKGQGKTEAFF; DNA: TGTGCCAGCAGTTACAAAGGACAGGGGAAGACTGAAGCTTTCTTT
V: TRBV6-5; D: TRBD1; J: TRBJ1-2; size: -; CDR3: CASSSTTGTYGYTF; DNA: TGTGCCAGCAGTTCTACGACAGGGACCTATGGCTACACCTTC
V: TRBV7-3; D: TRBD1; J: TRBJ2-5; size: -; CDR3: CASSPTGAGETQYF; DNA: TGTGCCAGCAGCCCGACAGGGGCGGGAGAGACCCAGTACTTC
V: TRBV12-5; D: TRBD2; J: TRBJ2-2; size: once; CDR3: CASASGLAGRNTGELFF; DNA: TGTGCTAGTGCCTCAGGACTAGCGGGGCGGAACACCGGGGAGCTGTTTTTT
V: TRBV27; D: -; J: TRBJ2-7; size: -; CDR3: CASSFQGDSSEQYF; DNA: TGTGCCAGCAGTTTCCAGGGCGACTCATCCGAGCAGTACTTC
V: TRBV6-1; D: -; J: TRBJ1-6; size: few; CDR3: CASSEQRRQDNSPLHF; DNA: TGTGCCAGCAGTGAGCAGAGGCGACAGGATAATTCACCCCTCCACTTT
V: TRBV27; D: -; J: TRBJ2-7; size: -; CDR3: CASSKDRGGYEQYF; DNA: TGTGCCAGCAGTAAGGACAGAGGGGGCTACGAGCAGTACTTC
V: TRBV5-1; D: -; J: TRBJ1-4; size: -; CDR3: CASSFPGEEKLFF; DNA: TGCGCCAGCAGCTTCCCAGGGGAGGAAAAACTGTTTTTT
V: TRBV7-2; D: TRBD2; J: TRBJ2-7; size: -; CDR3: CASSLRRTSGTGEQYF; DNA: TGTGCCAGCAGCTTAAGAAGGACTAGCGGTACGGGGGAGCAGTACTTC
V: TRBV4-1; D: -; J: TRBJ1-1; size: few; CDR3: CASSPGAGINTEAFF; DNA: TGCGCCAGCAGCCCTGGCGCAGGGATAAACACTGAAGCTTTCTTT
V: TRBV3-1/TRBV3-2; D: TRBD1; J: TRBJ1-2; size: -; CDR3: CASSQLKGTVNYGYTF; DNA: TGTGCCAGCAGCCAACTCAAAGGGACAGTTAACTATGGCTACACCTTC
V: TRBV30; D: -; J: TRBJ1-2; size: few; CDR3: CACPRGGSVDGYTF; DNA: TGTGCCTGCCCCCGGGGGGGATCGGTCGATGGCTACACCTTC
V: TRBV9; D: TRBD2; J: TRBJ2-6; size: -; CDR3: CASSPQGGAGANVLTF; DNA: TGTGCCAGCAGCCCCCAGGGAGGGGCCGGGGCCAACGTCCTGACTTTC
V: TRBV10-3; D: TRBD2; J: TRBJ2-3; size: -; CDR3: CAISGTSGDDLDTQYF; DNA: TGTGCCATCAGTGGGACTAGCGGGGACGATTTAGATACGCAGTATTTT
V: TRBV6-5; D: -; J: TRBJ1-2; size: few; CDR3: CASSYSGSGNSYGYTF; DNA: TGTGCCAGCAGTTACTCGGGATCGGGGAATAGCTATGGCTACACCTTC
V: TRBV3-1/TRBV3-2; D: TRBD1; J: TRBJ2-6; size: few; CDR3: CASRGDRDANVLTF; DNA: TGTGCCAGCAGGGGGGACAGGGACGCCAACGTCCTGACTTTC
V: TRBV6-5; D: TRBD1; J: TRBJ1-6; size: -; CDR3: CASSYSGQGNSPLHF; DNA: TGTGCCAGCAGTTACTCCGGACAGGGGAATTCACCCCTCCACTTT
V: TRBV18; D: -; J: TRBJ2-3; size: -; CDR3: CASSPSADTQYF; DNA: TGTGCCAGCTCACCATCCGCAGATACGCAGTATTTT
V: TRBV10-2; D: -; J: TRBJ2-7; size: -; CDR3: CASSEGYPAGEQYF; DNA: TGCGCCAGCAGTGAAGGGTACCCGGCGGGCGAGCAGTACTTC
V: TRBV7-2; D: -; J: TRBJ2-1; size: -; CDR3: CASSLGGVQGNEQFF; DNA: TGTGCCAGCAGCTTAGGAGGGGTACAGGGAAATGAGCAGTTCTTC
V: TRBV30; D: TRBD1; J: TRBJ1-2; size: -; CDR3: CAWRLTRQGKGYTF; DNA: TGTGCCTGGAGGTTAACAAGACAGGGAAAGGGCTACACCTTC
V: TRBV5-1; D: TRBD1; J: TRBJ1-3; size: few; CDR3: CASSWTGDGNTIYF; DNA: TGCGCCAGCAGCTGGACAGGGGATGGAAACACCATATATTTT
V: TRBV11-2; D: -; J: TRBJ1-6; size: few; CDR3: CASSIQGGNSPLHF; DNA: TGTGCCAGCAGCATACAGGGTGGGAATTCACCCCTCCACTTT
V: TRBV6-1; D: -; J: TRBJ2-3; size: -; CDR3: CASSEGPLGATFTQYF; DNA: TGTGCCAGCAGTGAGGGGCCTTTGGGGGCCACGTTCACGCAGTATTTT
V: TRBV4-1; D: -; J: TRBJ2-1; size: -; CDR3: CASSQEGVAYNEQFF; DNA: TGCGCCAGCAGCCAAGAAGGGGTGGCCTACAATGAGCAGTTCTTC
V: TRBV7-9; D: TRBD1; J: TRBJ1-4; size: -; CDR3: CASTSFGTEGYEKLFF; DNA: TGTGCCAGCACCTCCTTCGGGACAGAAGGATATGAAAAACTGTTTTTT
V: TRBV6-1; D: -; J: TRBJ1-2; size: few; CDR3: CASSDRAQGTYGYTF; DNA: TGTGCCAGCAGTGATAGGGCACAGGGAACCTATGGCTACACCTTC
V: TRBV3-1/TRBV3-2; D: -; J: TRBJ2-2; size: -; CDR3: CASSPRIGRGTGELFF; DNA: TGTGCCAGCAGCCCCCGCATTGGCAGGGGAACCGGGGAGCTGTTTTTT
V: TRBV5-6; D: TRBD1; J: TRBJ1-2; size: -; CDR3: CASFFLRDRGRVGYTF; DNA: TGTGCCAGTTTTTTCTTAAGGGACAGGGGGCGCGTTGGCTACACCTTC
V: TRBV7-2; D: TRBD2; J: TRBJ2-1; size: -; CDR3: CASSPSRTSSNEQFF; DNA: TGTGCCAGCAGCCCATCCCGGACTAGCAGCAATGAGCAGTTCTTC
V: TRBV4-1; D: TRBD1; J: TRBJ2-1; size: -; CDR3: CATGRDRFYNEQFF; DNA: TGCGCCACCGGCCGGGACAGGTTCTACAATGAGCAGTTCTTC
V: TRBV5-1; D: TRBD1; J: TRBJ1-2; size: -; CDR3: CASSQDRGYGYTF; DNA: TGCGCCAGCAGCCAGGACAGGGGCTATGGCTACACCTTC
V: TRBV15; D: -; J: TRBJ1-5; size: -; CDR3: CATSGRGFNQPQHF; DNA: TGTGCCACCAGCGGGAGAGGTTTCAATCAGCCCCAGCATTTT
V: TRBV10-3; D: -; J: TRBJ1-2; size: few; CDR3: CAISGWQGQGYTF; DNA: TGTGCCATCAGTGGATGGCAGGGGCAAGGCTACACCTTC
V: TRBV19; D: -; J: TRBJ1-2; size: few; CDR3: CASLAVTYGYTF; DNA: TGTGCCAGTCTCGCAGTAACCTATGGCTACACCTTC
V: TRBV27; D: -; J: TRBJ2-7; size: -; CDR3: CAAARDNPAGSYEQYF; DNA: TGTGCCGCCGCCCGGGACAACCCGGCGGGCTCCTACGAGCAGTACTTC
V: TRBV18; D: TRBD1; J: TRBJ1-1; size: few; CDR3: CASSPAGGSSEAFF; DNA: TGTGCCAGCTCACCGGCAGGGGGTAGCAGTGAAGCTTTCTTT
V: TRBV5-6; D: -; J: TRBJ1-2; size: -; CDR3: CASSLFSVPYGYTF; DNA: TGTGCCAGCAGCTTGTTCAGCGTCCCCTATGGCTACACCTTC
V: TRBV27; D: TRBD2; J: TRBJ2-3; size: -; CDR3: CASSSSLAGGPPDTQYF; DNA: TGTGCCAGCAGTTCCTCCTTGGCGGGAGGGCCCCCAGATACGCAGTATTTT
V: TRBV27; D: -; J: TRBJ1-5; size: once; CDR3: CASSSLQATLSNQPQHF; DNA: TGTGCCAGCAGTTCCCTACAGGCGACGTTAAGCAATCAGCCCCAGCATTTT
V: TRBV5-1; D: -; J: TRBJ2-1; size: -; CDR3: CASSFARNSVYNEQFF; DNA: TGCGCCAGCAGCTTCGCTAGAAATTCAGTTTACAATGAGCAGTTCTTC
V: TRBV6-1; D: -; J: TRBJ2-7; size: few; CDR3: CASSEDLVRGGTLHEQYF; DNA: TGTGCCAGCAGTGAAGATTTAGTGAGAGGGGGTACGCTCCACGAGCAGTACTTC